This TCR beta chain originates from a study of blood T cell repertoires in COVID-19. Study as a whole: The United States, Italy and Spain supplied acute and convalescent COVID-19 samples.

Looked up from germline, CDR1 is SGHDN and CDR2 is FVKESK. V lost 1 base to trimming and J lost 3 bases; unmatched junction nucleotides: 2. The CDR3 has 14 amino acids. In the original workflow: For nucleated cells, counts were estimated from reference gene primer amplification. Only in-frame clones appear in the TCRdb table, and some are missing; sequencing was by immunoSEQ multiplex PCR. V and J calls plus clone size are reproduced from that table; the DNA served to infer D and trimming. The sample includes under 450,000 clones, around 88% of them seen just once. Patients of the Seattle cohort, enrolled during active infection, were followed longitudinally.

The chain combines TRBV14 with TRBJ1-1; 7 nucleotides line up with TRBD1. The specimen sequenced was peripheral blood. This receptor was taken from a woman between 45 and 65 years old with COVID-19, enrolled during active disease. CDR3 sequence reads: CASSQARGDTEAFF. CDR3 DNA sequence: TGTGCCAGCAGCCAAGCCAGGGGGGACACTGAAGCTTTCTTT.